The 5 T cell receptor beta chains presented below share a single source sample, sequenced in a study of PD-L1 blockade in urothelial cancer (dated by TCRdb to 2016 to 2017). Library preparation used the immunoSEQ multiplex PCR assay. TCRdb's version of the immuneACCESS table is confined to in-frame rearrangements and falls short of the full clone set. An unresolved V gene accounts for under half of the shortfall where checked; the remainder is of unknown origin. Counted in this sample were around 130,000 clones; approximately 84% of them appeared once. Of the sample, 3.2% falls within the top ten clones. This sample's time point label indicates: pretreatment peripheral blood. Sequenced material: PBMCs, taken around atezolizumab (anti-PD-L1) treatment. The receptors were gathered from a man aged 50-59 years with urothelial cancer.

Concerning this clone: Relative to the germline gene, one junction end is altered; a read error may explain this. The genes are TRBV7-7 and TRBJ2-5; D is undetermined. CDR1 is SSHAT, CDR2 FNYEAQ, per germline (reference sequence). This CDR3 is 14 amino acids long. The CDR3 DNA follows: TGTGCTAGCAGCCCCAGTCAAGCGCGGGAGACCCAGTACTTC. Protein product: CASSPSQARETQYF. The entire variable domain, with the rest obtained from reference TRBV7-7 and TRBJ2-5, is as follows: GAGVSQSPRYKVTKRGQDVTLRCDPISSHATLYWYQQALGQGPEFLTYFNYEAQPDKSGLPSDRFSAERPEGSISTLTIQRTEQRDSAMYRCASSPSQARETQYFGPGTRLLVL.

The chain couples TRBV7-3 to TRBJ2-1, with 9 bases fitting TRBD2. Losses at the gene ends were 4 bases for V and 2 bases for J; bases not matched to a gene: 6. This CDR3 region has 16 residues. Germline assignment: CDR1 SGHTA and CDR2 FQGTGA. The CDR3 sequence is CASSSGGTSTYNEQFF. CDR3 sequence (DNA): TGTGCCAGCAGCTCCGGAGGGACTAGCACCTACAATGAGCAGTTCTTC. Complete variable domain (other parts from reference TRBV7-3 and TRBJ2-1): GAGVSQTPSNKVTEKGKYVELRCDPISGHTALYWYRQSLGQGPEFLIYFQGTGAADDSGLPNDRFFAVRPEGSVSTLKIQRTERGDSAVYLCASSSGGTSTYNEQFFGPGTRLTVL.

The rearrangement joins TRBV14 to TRBJ2-3, with a tentative D call TRBD1 (5 bases). The CDR3 length is 17 residues. Germline assignment: CDR1 SGHDN and CDR2 FVKESK. Trimming cost V 1 base and J 0 bases, with 14 bases left between them. The CDR3 DNA reads TGTGCCAGCAGCCAAGTTTTCAAGGGGCCTAGCACAGATACGCAGTATTTT. It is translated as CASSQVFKGPSTDTQYF.

This clone appeared a few times. This sequence joins TRBV4-1 and TRBJ2-7; D perhaps matches TRBD1 (5 bases). CDR1 is MGHRA, CDR2 YSYEKL, per germline. The V gene lost 3 bases and the J gene lost 6 bases, with 12 bases spanning the gap. The CDR3 is 13 residues long. Here the CDR3 reads CASSQHTGSEQYF. CDR3 sequence (DNA): TGCGCCAGCAGCCAGCATACAGGCTCCGAGCAGTACTTC.

V usage is TRBV5-6 and J usage is TRBJ1-1; 7 bases map to TRBD1. Germline-derived CDR1 and CDR2 are SGHDT and YYEEEE. Trimming removed 1 base from V and 6 bases from J; junction bases left unmatched: 3. The CDR3 covers 13 residues. CDR3 coding DNA: TGTGCCAGCAGCTTGCCCCAGGGGGCTGAAGCTTTCTTT. Translated: CASSLPQGAEAFF.